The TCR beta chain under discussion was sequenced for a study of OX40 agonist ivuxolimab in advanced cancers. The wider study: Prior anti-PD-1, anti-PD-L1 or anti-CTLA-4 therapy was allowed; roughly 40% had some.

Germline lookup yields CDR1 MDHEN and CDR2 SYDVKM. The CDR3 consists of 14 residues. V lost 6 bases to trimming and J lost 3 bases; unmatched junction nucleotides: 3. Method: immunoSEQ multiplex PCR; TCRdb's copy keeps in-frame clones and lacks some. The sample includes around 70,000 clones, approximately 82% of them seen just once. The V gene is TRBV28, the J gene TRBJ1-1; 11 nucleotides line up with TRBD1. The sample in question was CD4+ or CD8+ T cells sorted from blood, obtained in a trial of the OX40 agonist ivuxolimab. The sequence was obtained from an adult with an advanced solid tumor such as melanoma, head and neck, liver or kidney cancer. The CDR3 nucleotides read TGTGCCAGCAGCTCGGGACAGGGGGACACTGAAGCTTTCTTT. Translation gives CASSSGQGDTEAFF.